This T cell receptor (beta chain) was captured in a study of blood T cell repertoires in COVID-19. The repertoire was sequenced with immunoSEQ multiplex PCR; TCRdb's copy has only in-frame clones and lacks some. Of 210,000 or so clones detected, approximately 84% appear once; the ten largest clones hold about 1.9%. Germline V gene lookup returns CDR1 SGHAT and CDR2 FQNNGV. The V and J ends lost 5 bases and 7 bases respectively, with 9 bases between them. The CDR3 loop spans 13 amino acids. The specimen was peripheral blood. This chain joins TRBV11-2 and TRBJ1-6; D call uncertain. The receptor was isolated from a man aged 35-49 years with active or convalescent COVID-19. CDR3 sequence: CASSTQPNSPLHF. Written as DNA, the CDR3 is TGTGCCAGCAGCACACAGCCAAATTCACCCCTCCACTTT.